The 20 T cell receptor beta chains listed next were all sequenced from one sample in a study of blood T cell repertoires in COVID-19. The data were produced by immunoSEQ multiplex PCR, yet TCRdb's version contains in-frame clones alone and is incomplete. The sample has about 200,000 clones, roughly 80% seen once. The sequenced material came from peripheral blood. Receptor source: a woman older than 75 with acute or convalescent COVID-19.

The chain recombines TRBV9 with TRBJ1-5; D possibly corresponds to TRBD1 (5 bases). The CDR3 covers 15 residues. Trimming pared 1 base from V and 1 base from J, leaving 9 bases between. Germline loops: CDR1 SGDLS, CDR2 YYNGEE. CDR3 sequence reads: CASSVQGMSNQPQHF. DNA of the CDR3: TGTGCCAGCAGCGTACAGGGAATGAGCAATCAGCCCCAGCATTTT.

The chain recombines TRBV28 with TRBJ2-7, with 8 bases lining up with TRBD1. Germline loops: CDR1 MDHEN, CDR2 SYDVKM. The CDR3 covers 14 residues. The V gene end was trimmed by 1 base and the J gene end by 3 bases; junction bases not matched to a gene: 2. The CDR3 here is CASSLSTGDYEQYF. Here the CDR3 DNA reads TGTGCCAGCAGTTTATCGACAGGGGACTACGAGCAGTACTTC.

The rearrangement uses TRBV30 and TRBJ1-6; 11 bases match TRBD1. Looked up from germline, CDR1 is GTSNPN and CDR2 is SVGIG (reference sequence). V dropped 8 bases and J dropped 6; count of bases not matched to a gene: 3. The CDR3 has 13 amino acids. CDR3: CAGQGAGNSPLHF. CDR3 sequence (DNA): TGTGCCGGACAGGGGGCAGGTAATTCACCCCTCCACTTT.

The chain uses TRBV19 and TRBJ2-2, with TRBD2 identical over 13 bases. The ends lost 5 bases at V and 6 bases at J; junction bases unmatched: 6. CDR1 is LNHDA and CDR2 is SQIVND in the germline V gene (reference sequence). The CDR3 runs 16 residues. The CDR3 DNA sequence: TGTGCCAGTAGTGTCACTAGCGGGAGGGCCCCCGGGGAGCTGTTTTTT. Protein: CASSVTSGRAPGELFF.

The chain is built from TRBV9 and TRBJ1-2, with D tentatively TRBD1 (5 bases). The CDR3 is 11 residues long. The V gene's germline CDR1 is SGDLS and CDR2 YYNGEE. Trimming shortened V by 6 bases and J by 5 bases, and 8 bases separated the two germline ends. The CDR3 sequence is CASTRQYGYTF. The DNA of the CDR3 is TGTGCCAGCACCAGACAGTATGGCTACACCTTC.

The V and J genes are TRBV7-8 and TRBJ2-2; possible D gene TRBD1, 6 bases. CDR3 length equals 15 residues. Trimming removed 5 bases at V and 5 bases at J, with 15 bases between. Germline CDR1 SGHVS, CDR2 FQNEAQ. CDR3 bases: TGTGCCAGCAGCATCAGGGTAGGGACAACCGGGGAGCTGTTTTTT. Amino acids: CASSIRVGTTGELFF.

J is TRBJ2-2 and V is TRBV5-6, with 7 bases fitting TRBD1. The germline gives CDR1 SGHDT, CDR2 YYEEEE. V lost 4 bases and J lost 0; bases outside the gene matches: 15. The CDR3 is 19 residues long. This CDR3 reads CASSPNDKDRTANTGELFF. CDR3 nucleotide sequence: TGTGCCAGCAGCCCCAATGATAAGGACAGGACCGCGAACACCGGGGAGCTGTTTTTT.

The gene calls are TRBV4-1 and TRBJ2-1; 10 nucleotides align to TRBD1. The CDR3 sequence is 16 residues long. The V gene's germline CDR1 is MGHRA and CDR2 YSYEKL. V lost 1 base, J lost 3 bases, and 3 bases stayed unmatched. CDR3 in amino acids: CASSQAGQGNYNEQFF. CDR3 DNA: TGCGCCAGCAGCCAAGCGGGACAGGGGAACTACAATGAGCAGTTCTTC.

The V gene is TRBV10-3, the J gene TRBJ2-7; TRBD2 aligns across 9 bases. Trimming removed 2 bases from V and 3 bases from J; junction bases left unmatched: 5. The CDR3 covers 15 residues. Per germline, CDR1 ENHRY and CDR2 SYGVKD. The CDR3 nucleotides are TGTGCCATCAGTGAGCACCTAGCGGGACGCTACGAGCAGTACTTC. The encoded protein is CAISEHLAGRYEQYF.

The chain couples TRBV29-1 to TRBJ1-2; D remains unclear. V was trimmed by 4 bases and J by 7 bases, leaving 16 bases between them. The CDR3 totals 13 residues. Germline V gene lookup returns CDR1 SQVTM and CDR2 ANQGSEA. This CDR3 is CSVGGFGRVGYTF. CDR3 bases: TGCAGCGTTGGAGGGTTTGGTAGGGTTGGCTACACCTTC.

This chain joins TRBV28 and TRBJ2-7; TRBD2 matches at 11 bases. The V and J ends lost 4 bases and 6 bases, in that order; junction bases with no gene match: 8. Germline V lookup: CDR1 MDHEN, CDR2 SYDVKM. CDR3 length equals 15 residues. The CDR3 protein is CASSSQGTSGGEQYF. DNA of the CDR3: TGTGCCAGCAGTTCGCAGGGGACTAGCGGAGGCGAGCAGTACTTC. Drawing the rest from reference TRBV28 and TRBJ2-7, the complete variable domain is DVKVTQSSRYLVKRTGEKVFLECVQDMDHENMFWYRQDPGLGLRLIYFSYDVKMKEKGDIPEGYSVSREKKERFSLILESASTNQTSMYLCASSSQGTSGGEQYFGPGTRLTVT.

The rearrangement links TRBV24-1 to TRBJ2-3, with 8 nucleotides matching TRBD2. The V segment lost 4 bases and the J segment 2 bases; nucleotides outside the gene matches: 10. This CDR3 comprises 17 residues. The germline V gene encodes CDR1 KGHDR and CDR2 SFDVKD. The CDR3 coding sequence is TGTGCCACCAGTGAGGAACTAGCGGTAAGACCCACAGATACGCAGTATTTT. Translated, it gives CATSEELAVRPTDTQYF.

This sequence joins TRBV28 and TRBJ1-1, with a possible D match to TRBD1 (5 bases). Germline V gene data show CDR1 as MDHEN and CDR2 as SYDVKM. This CDR3 has 15 amino acids. Trimming pared 5 bases from V and 2 bases from J, leaving 15 bases between. The CDR3 reads CASSPLQGLNTEAFF. CDR3 DNA: TGTGCCAGCAGTCCTCTCCAGGGATTAAACACTGAAGCTTTCTTT.

This clone has a handful of counts. The chain couples TRBV6-2 or TRBV6-3 to TRBJ2-7; 7 nucleotides align to TRBD1. V trimming: 0 bases; J trimming: 3 bases; junction bases outside the gene matches: 2. This CDR3 contains 14 residues. CDR1 and CDR2 (germline): MNHEY, SVGEGT. The CDR3 loop is CASSYSPGGYEQYF. Here the CDR3 DNA reads TGTGCCAGCAGTTACTCACCAGGGGGCTACGAGCAGTACTTC.

Worth noting for this clone: The same CDR3 also results from other DNA sequences found in this sample. The rearrangement uses TRBV5-1 and TRBJ1-1; the match to TRBD1 covers 9 bases. J gave up 5 bases and V 3 bases, and 5 bases lay outside the gene matches. The CDR3 spans 14 residues. Germline-derived CDR1 and CDR2 are SGHRS and YFSETQ. The CDR3 protein is CASSSTGGWTEAFF. In DNA form, the CDR3 reads TGCGCCAGCAGCTCGACAGGGGGATGGACTGAAGCTTTCTTT.

The chain uses TRBV28 and TRBJ1-6, with D possibly TRBD1 on 6 matching bases. CDR1 MDHEN and CDR2 SYDVKM come from the germline V gene. This CDR3 has 15 amino acids. V lost 7 bases, J lost 10 bases, and 20 bases lay in between. In DNA form, the CDR3 reads TGTGCCAGCATTCCCGGTAACAGGGATTACTCACCCCTCCACTTT. Translation gives CASIPGNRDYSPLHF.

V and J are TRBV9 and TRBJ1-2; D perhaps matches TRBD1 (6 bases). The CDR3 is made up of 15 amino acids. Germline CDR1 and CDR2: SGDLS and YYNGEE. V was cut by 4 bases and J by 4 bases, with 17 bases left in between. The CDR3 DNA sequence: TGTGCCAGCAGCCTTACAGGGTGGGAAGCCTATGGCTACACCTTC. It is translated as CASSLTGWEAYGYTF.

The chain employs TRBV11-2 and TRBJ2-1; 10 nucleotides align to TRBD1. Looked up from germline, CDR1 is SGHAT and CDR2 is FQNNGV. The CDR3 is 17 amino acids. V dropped 4 bases and J dropped 6; count of bases not matched to a gene: 12. CDR3 protein: CASSSPPIRDRGNEQFF. CDR3 in DNA: TGTGCCAGCAGCTCCCCTCCAATCCGGGACAGGGGCAATGAGCAGTTCTTC.

V is TRBV5-1 and J is TRBJ2-5, with a tentative D call TRBD1 (5 bases). There are 15 residues in the CDR3. Germline values: CDR1 SGHRS, CDR2 YFSETQ. V was clipped by 2 bases and J by 2 bases, with 13 bases between them. CDR3 sequence (DNA): TGCGCCAGCAGCTTCGGCAGGCGGACACAAGAGACCCAGTACTTC. This encodes CASSFGRRTQETQYF.

This rearrangement joins TRBV6-2 or TRBV6-3 to TRBJ2-1; TRBD2 agrees at 8 bases. Looked up from germline, CDR1 is MNHEY and CDR2 is SVGEGT. J gave up 3 bases and V 2 bases, and 6 bases lay outside the gene matches. This CDR3 has 16 amino acids. The CDR3 protein is CASSYRGGMSYNEQFF. CDR3 sequence (DNA): TGTGCCAGCAGTTACCGGGGGGGCATGAGCTACAATGAGCAGTTCTTC.